This TCR beta chain was retrieved from a study of long-term antiretroviral therapy in people with HIV. Study-level information: First collections came about a decade before the 2015 immediate-ART recommendation. General study findings and limits: Blood was collected between the mid-2000s and the late 2010s, possibly under older ART regimens. Investigators report no available data on ART adherence, viral resistance or therapy changes.

Concerning this clone: Antigen specificity is unknown.

Germline CDR1 reads LNHDA; CDR2 reads SQIVND (reference sequence). The V segment lost 6 bases and the J segment 7 bases; nucleotides outside the gene matches: 4. The CDR3 has 12 residues. Specimens retained roughly 0.95-10 million cryopreserved PBMC preceding DNA extraction. At the survey level, the v3.0 immunoSEQ assay was run. The data were produced by immunoSEQ multiplex PCR, yet TCRdb's version contains in-frame clones alone and is incomplete. The sample yields roughly 30,000 clones, roughly 93% seen once. The chain employs TRBV19 and TRBJ1-2; 8 bases map to TRBD1. This specimen consisted of unsorted PBMCs, obtained roughly 6.5 years after starting antiretroviral therapy. This receptor was obtained from a woman aged 40-49 years with HIV. The CDR3 DNA is TGTGCCAGTAGCACGGACAGGGCTGGCTACACCTTC. Amino acid sequence: CASSTDRAGYTF. The entire variable domain, with the rest obtained from reference TRBV19 and TRBJ1-2, is as follows: DGGITQSPKYLFRKEGQNVTLSCEQNLNHDAMYWYRQDPGQGLRLIYYSQIVNDFQKGDIAEGYSVSREKKESFPLTVTSAQKNPTAFYLCASSTDRAGYTFGSGTRLTVV.